Detailed here is one TCR beta chain. Within the sample, other DNA sequences also encode this same CDR3. This sample is part of a study of OX40 agonist ivuxolimab in advanced cancers. Data came from immunoSEQ multiplex PCR; TCRdb stores just in-frame clones and leaves some out. Among 80,000 to 100,000 clones listed, 90% to 95% were seen once. This specimen was CD4+ or CD8+ T cells sorted from blood, taken in a trial of the OX40 agonist ivuxolimab. The receptor comes from an adult with an advanced solid tumor such as melanoma, head and neck, liver or kidney cancer.

This chain's CDR3 is CASSEGETQYF. CDR3 sequence (DNA): TGTGCCAGCAGTGAAGGAGAGACCCAGTACTTC. The rearrangement links TRBV6-1 to TRBJ2-5; no firm D call. The CDR3 is 11 residues long. Between the trimmed V and J ends, which lost 1 base and 4 bases, there was a span of 1 base. Per the germline V gene, CDR1 is MNHNS and CDR2 is SASEGT.